This T cell receptor beta chain was observed in a study of blood T cell repertoires in COVID-19. This table comes from immunoSEQ multiplex PCR, and its TCRdb copy is limited to in-frame clones, with some not included. The sample contains tens of thousands of clones, roughly 88% of which appear only once. CDR1 is MDHEN, CDR2 SYDVKM, per germline. The CDR3 covers 16 residues. V lost 5 bases, J lost 0 bases, and 9 bases stayed unmatched. The gene calls are TRBV28 and TRBJ2-7; TRBD2 matches at 8 bases. The sequenced sample consisted of peripheral blood. This sequence was found in a man in his fifties or sixties with COVID-19, enrolled during active disease. CDR3 bases: TGTGCCAGCAGTCTACTAGGGACTAGAAGCTCCTACGAGCAGTACTTC. This encodes CASSLLGTRSSYEQYF.